Reported below is one TCR beta chain. What it recognizes is unknown. The germline CDR1 and CDR2 sequences are SGHTA and FQGTGA. The CDR3 length is 17 residues. The ends lost 5 bases at V and 5 bases at J; junction bases unmatched: 14. Every bit of the isolated RNA underwent reverse transcription, so sequencing read expressed TCRB transcripts. Roughly 1 million reads were obtained per stem cell-like memory T cell sample on average. The repertoire was sequenced with immunoSEQ multiplex PCR; TCRdb's copy has only in-frame clones and lacks some. The repertoire includes around 45,000 clones, about 48% of them detected once, and more than 0.1% sits in the top ten. Each population that was sorted was more than 98% pure. This sample stems from a study of beta chain features in type 1 diabetes. Study results and limitations: A potential PCR bias toward shorter templates would be equal in patient and control samples. TCRB CDR3s were moderately but significantly shorter in Type 1 diabetes patients in all four CD4+ subsets.

This receptor was identified in a man younger than 45 with type 1 diabetes. J is TRBJ2-2 and V is TRBV7-3, with TRBD2 matching over 7 bases. Source material: stem cell memory CD4+ T cells from blood. The DNA of the CDR3 is TGTGCCAGCAGCGGACGTTTTGGGGGAGGGGCGACCGGGGAGCTGTTTTTT. It yields the protein CASSGRFGGGATGELFF.